Presented here are 21 T cell receptor beta chains from one specimen sequenced in a study of shared clonotypes between healthy human individuals. Assay: immunoSEQ multiplex PCR; the TCRdb copy retains only in-frame clones and omits some. The sample lists approximately 1.5 million clones, approximately 98% seen once, with 0.4% to 0.55% in the top ten. Sequencing used naive CD4+ T cells sorted from blood. The sample's subset: CD45RA+ positively selected. These receptor sequences come from a man aged 25-45 years in good health.

The rearrangement links TRBV5-1 to TRBJ2-3, with D unresolved. CDR3 size: 13 residues. The germline gives CDR1 SGHRS, CDR2 YFSETQ. Trimming stripped 5 bases from V and 1 base from J, with 8 bases between. CDR3 sequence reads: CASSIARTDTQYF. The DNA of the CDR3 is TGCGCCAGCAGTATAGCCCGCACAGATACGCAGTATTTT.

This chain links TRBV6-5 with TRBJ1-5; TRBD1 agrees at 10 bases. V gave up 6 bases and J gave up 7 bases; unmatched junction bases: 6. Germline CDR1 MNHEY, CDR2 SVGAGI. The CDR3 is made up of 14 amino acids. The DNA of the CDR3 is TGTGCCAGCAGGGGGACAGGGGAGCAACAGCCCCAGCATTTT. Amino acid sequence: CASRGTGEQQPQHF.

This chain links TRBV6-1 with TRBJ2-5; D gene unclear. Germline V gene data show CDR1 as MNHNS and CDR2 as SASEGT. The CDR3 consists of 13 residues. Trimming took 7 bases from V and 5 from J, leaving 14 bases between them. In DNA form, the CDR3 reads TGTGCCAGCACAAGAGCCTTTACTGAGACCCAGTACTTC. This sequence encodes CASTRAFTETQYF.

The gene calls are TRBV30 and TRBJ2-7, with D possibly matching TRBD1 (6 bases). The CDR3 is made up of 13 amino acids. The V end lost 3 bases, the J end lost 6 bases, and 15 bases lay between the germline ends. Germline-derived CDR1 and CDR2 are GTSNPN and SVGIG (reference sequence). This CDR3 is CAWSSQGIGEQYF. Here the CDR3 DNA reads TGTGCCTGGAGCTCACAGGGAATCGGCGAGCAGTACTTC.

The rearrangement uses TRBV18 and TRBJ2-5, with a weak D call TRBD1 (6 bases). Germline-derived CDR1 and CDR2 are KGHSH and LQKENI. The CDR3 has 15 residues. V lost 0 bases and J 5 bases, leaving 13 bases between the germline ends. The CDR3 here is CASSPPSQGWETQYF. In DNA, the CDR3 is TGTGCCAGCTCACCACCGAGTCAGGGGTGGGAGACCCAGTACTTC.

V is TRBV27 and J is TRBJ2-7, with unresolved D. V dropped 7 bases and J dropped 0 bases, with 10 bases sitting between them. There are 13 residues in the CDR3. Germline V gives CDR1 MNHEY, CDR2 SMNVEV (reference sequence). CDR3 protein: CASKRSYSYEQYF. The CDR3 coding sequence is TGTGCCAGCAAGCGCTCTTACTCCTACGAGCAGTACTTC.

The chain joins TRBV29-1 to TRBJ2-3; the match to TRBD1 covers 8 bases. Germline CDR1 reads SQVTM; CDR2 reads ANQGSEA. V shed 4 bases, J shed 6 bases, and the junction held 9 bases outside the gene matches. This CDR3 contains 14 residues. The CDR3 nucleotides are TGCAGCGTTGGGAAGCGACAGGGGAAGGATACGCAGTATTTT. Translated, it gives CSVGKRQGKDTQYF.

The chain has TRBV5-1 and TRBJ1-3; TRBD1 aligns across 8 bases. V gave up 4 bases and J gave up 3 bases; unmatched junction bases: 9. Germline loops: CDR1 SGHRS, CDR2 YFSETQ. The CDR3 runs 16 residues. The CDR3 loop reads CASSGSGGGVGNTIYF. Written as DNA, the CDR3 is TGCGCCAGCAGCGGTTCAGGGGGCGGCGTTGGAAACACCATATATTTT. The full variable domain, its missing parts supplied by reference TRBV5-1 and TRBJ1-3, is KAGVTQTPRYLIKTRGQQVTLSCSPISGHRSVSWYQQTPGQGLQFLFEYFSETQRNKGNFPGRFSGRQFSNSRSEMNVSTLELGDSALYLCASSGSGGGVGNTIYFGEGSWLTVV.

This clone was picked up one time. The V call is TRBV11-2, the J call TRBJ1-4; no reliable D call. Germline CDR1 is SGHAT and CDR2 is FQNNGV. Trimming took 5 bases from V and 4 from J, leaving 14 bases between them. The CDR3 covers 15 residues. The CDR3 protein is CASSPFGFDNEKLFF. CDR3 coding DNA: TGTGCCAGCAGCCCCTTCGGATTTGATAATGAAAAACTGTTTTTT.

The V gene is TRBV27, the J gene TRBJ2-3; weak D call: TRBD1 (6 bases). The V end lost 5 bases, the J end lost 2 bases, and 11 bases lay between the germline ends. From germline, CDR1 is MNHEY and CDR2 SMNVEV (reference sequence). The CDR3 has 14 amino acids. In DNA, the CDR3 is TGTGCCAGCAGTAACGGACAGCCCACAGATACGCAGTATTTT. It yields the protein CASSNGQPTDTQYF.

The V gene is TRBV9, the J gene TRBJ1-2; no clear D gene. CDR1 and CDR2 from the germline V gene are SGDLS and YYNGEE. The CDR3 spans 14 residues. V was clipped by 0 bases and J by 3 bases, with 9 bases between them. CDR3 loop: CASSVGAVHYGYTF. DNA of the CDR3: TGTGCCAGCAGCGTAGGGGCAGTCCACTATGGCTACACCTTC.

On this clone: Other nucleotide sequences in the sample specify the same CDR3. V gene TRBV6-5 combines with J gene TRBJ2-3; unclear D gene. V lost 1 base and J 6 bases, leaving 5 bases between the germline ends. The CDR3 is made up of 12 amino acids. Germline CDR1 MNHEY, CDR2 SVGAGI. The CDR3 sequence is CASSYFGDTQYF. DNA of the CDR3: TGTGCCAGCAGTTACTTCGGGGATACGCAGTATTTT.

This sequence joins TRBV27 and TRBJ2-1; 13 bases fit TRBD2. The CDR3 contains 18 residues. J lost 2 bases, V lost 5 bases, and 9 bases had no gene match. CDR1 is MNHEY, CDR2 SMNVEV, per germline (reference sequence). The CDR3 coding sequence is TGTGCCAGCAGTCCTCAAGGACTAGCGGGAGAACCCTACAATGAGCAGTTCTTC. Its translation: CASSPQGLAGEPYNEQFF.

The chain couples TRBV7-2 to TRBJ2-7; D gene uncertain. The V end was cut by 0 bases, the J end by 6 bases, with 6 bases between. Germline assignment: CDR1 SGHTA and CDR2 FQGNSA. The CDR3 runs to 12 residues. The CDR3 coding sequence is TGTGCCAGCAGCTTAGCGGCCCGCGAGCAGTACTTC. Protein sequence: CASSLAAREQYF.

The chain joins TRBV28 to TRBJ1-5; 7 nucleotides match TRBD1. Per the germline V gene, CDR1 is MDHEN and CDR2 is SYDVKM. The V segment lost 6 bases and the J segment 2 bases; nucleotides outside the gene matches: 13. The CDR3 sequence is 17 residues long. CDR3 protein: CASSISTGLIGNQPQHF. The CDR3 DNA sequence: TGTGCCAGCAGCATATCGACAGGGTTAATCGGCAATCAGCCCCAGCATTTT. The entire variable domain, with the rest obtained from reference TRBV28 and TRBJ1-5, is as follows: DVKVTQSSRYLVKRTGEKVFLECVQDMDHENMFWYRQDPGLGLRLIYFSYDVKMKEKGDIPEGYSVSREKKERFSLILESASTNQTSMYLCASSISTGLIGNQPQHFGDGTRLSIL.

The chain combines TRBV5-1 with TRBJ1-3; 7 bases are shared with TRBD1. CDR1 and CDR2 from the germline V gene are SGHRS and YFSETQ. J was trimmed by 4 bases and V by 0 bases; bases with no gene match: 1. CDR3 length: 14 residues. CDR3 sequence reads: CASSLETGGNTIYF. CDR3 sequence (DNA): TGCGCCAGCAGCTTGGAGACAGGGGGAAACACCATATATTTT. The full variable domain, its missing parts supplied by reference TRBV5-1 and TRBJ1-3, is KAGVTQTPRYLIKTRGQQVTLSCSPISGHRSVSWYQQTPGQGLQFLFEYFSETQRNKGNFPGRFSGRQFSNSRSEMNVSTLELGDSALYLCASSLETGGNTIYFGEGSWLTVV.

The chain uses TRBV14 and TRBJ2-7; no definite D call. Looked up from germline, CDR1 is SGHDN and CDR2 is FVKESK. The V and J ends lost 1 base and 7 bases respectively, with 14 bases between them. This CDR3 region has 14 residues. The CDR3 DNA reads TGTGCCAGCAGCCAAGTTCTCCCACTGCGGGAGCAGTACTTC. Its translation: CASSQVLPLREQYF.

The chain uses TRBV5-4 and TRBJ2-3; D is unclear. The germline V gene encodes CDR1 SGHNT and CDR2 YYREEE (reference sequence). Trimming left V 5 bases short and J 1 base short, with 8 bases between. The CDR3 is 13 residues long. CDR3 sequence (DNA): TGTGCCAGCAGGAGCATGGGCACAGATACGCAGTATTTT. Its protein is CASRSMGTDTQYF. The variable domain in full, completed from reference TRBV5-4 and TRBJ2-3, reads ETGVTQSPTHLIKTRGQQVTLRCSSQSGHNTVSWYQQALGQGPQFIFQYYREEENGRGNFPPRFSGLQFPNYSSELNVNALELDDSALYLCASRSMGTDTQYFGPGTRLTVL.

This chain uses TRBV9 with TRBJ2-1; 10 bases align to TRBD2. The CDR3 is made up of 16 amino acids. Germline V lookup: CDR1 SGDLS, CDR2 YYNGEE. V lost 2 bases, J lost 7 bases, and 9 bases stayed unmatched. CDR3: CASSVTAGGVTNEQFF. DNA for the CDR3: TGTGCCAGCAGCGTCACAGCGGGAGGGGTTACAAATGAGCAGTTCTTC.

V and J are TRBV4-2 and TRBJ1-1; D uncertain. The CDR3 extends over 15 amino acids. Per the germline V gene, CDR1 is LGHNA and CDR2 is YNFKEQ. Trimming removed 1 base from V and 5 bases from J, with 14 bases in between. The CDR3 DNA reads as TGTGCCAGCAGCCAAGTCAGGTCCTTGGGGACTGAAGCTTTCTTT. Encoded protein: CASSQVRSLGTEAFF.

This CDR3 is CASSSGTPTDTQYF. CDR3 DNA: TGTGCCAGCAGTTCCGGGACACCCACAGATACGCAGTATTTT. The rearrangement uses TRBV28 and TRBJ2-3, with a weak D call TRBD1 (6 bases). Trimming removed 4 bases from V and 2 bases from J, with 10 bases in between. Germline assignment: CDR1 MDHEN and CDR2 SYDVKM. The CDR3 has 14 residues.